This T cell receptor (beta chain) was identified in a study of PD-1 blockade in classical Hodgkin lymphoma. Study as a whole: Nivolumab was administered to patients intravenously at 3 mg/kg every 2 weeks.

Generated by immunoSEQ multiplex PCR, the TCRdb table keeps only in-frame clones and is missing some. The profile shows tens of thousands of clones, approximately 91% of them singletons. Broader study findings: Patients starting nivolumab under 1 year after ASCT were excluded. Baseline diversity in complete responders resembled that of newly diagnosed patients.

Patients all relapsed after autologous stem cell transplantation, and there was variation in brentuximab vedotin exposure. With respect to this clone: Its antigen is not known.

CDR1 is MNHEY and CDR2 is SVGAGI in the germline V gene. This CDR3 has 12 residues. V lost 6 bases and J 8 bases, leaving 11 bases between the germline ends. The chain uses TRBV6-5 and TRBJ2-1; D may correspond to TRBD1 or TRBD2 (5 bases each). Sequencing was performed on peripheral blood mononuclear cells (PBMCs), taken at baseline. The TCR was taken from a human donor with classical Hodgkin lymphoma. The CDR3 loop reads CASRTVGDEQFF. In nucleotides, the CDR3 is TGTGCCAGCAGAACAGTGGGGGATGAGCAGTTCTTC.